Listed here are 19 T cell receptor beta chains from one sample, sequenced in a study of T cell repertoires in cytomegalovirus infection. What these receptors recognize is not known. TCRdb recomputed calls from the reads with MiXCR, one row per CDR3 protein. The repertoire includes hundreds of thousands of distinct CDR3 sequences, around 29% of them detected once, and 11% to 15% sits in the top ten. The sequencing here drew on cultured CD8+ T cells from PBMCs, taken from culture after CMV antigen stimulation. The receptors shown here come from a human donor in good health (CMV status not recorded). Some clones in this sample may be carry-over from other donors' samples.

This clonotype has a handful of counts. This chain connects TRBV12-3 or TRBV12-4 to TRBJ1-2; maybe TRBD1 (5 bases). Trimming left V 6 bases short and J 8 bases short, with 22 bases between. This CDR3 spans 15 amino acids. The DNA of the CDR3 is TGTGCCAGCAGCCCCTCTGGACTTAGGGGTCGAGGCTACACCTTC. It specifies CASSPSGLRGRGYTF.

The J gene is TRBJ2-2, the V gene TRBV7-9, with D perhaps matching TRBD1 (5 bases). V lost 2 bases to trimming and J lost 1 base, with 20 bases between them. Germline V lookup: CDR1 SEHNR, CDR2 FQNEAQ (reference sequence). The CDR3 length is 19 residues. DNA for the CDR3: TGTGCCAGCAGCTTAATTATCGTCAGGGAAAGTTTGAACACCGGGGAGCTGTTTTTT. It specifies CASSLIIVRESLNTGELFF.

About this clonotype: This may arise from a read error, as a much more abundant clone is one base away. The J gene is TRBJ1-1, the V gene TRBV6-1; no reliable D call. Germline CDR1 reads MNHNS; CDR2 reads SASEGT. The V gene lost 0 bases and the J gene lost 0 bases, with 8 bases spanning the gap. The CDR3 has 15 residues. The CDR3 here is CASSEAEQLNTEAFF. DNA of the CDR3: TGTGCCAGCAGTGAAGCCGAACAGTTGAACACTGAAGCTTTCTTT.

As for this clonotype: This clone may be a read error of a much larger clone one base away. The V gene is TRBV4-1, the J gene TRBJ1-1, with D possibly TRBD1 on 5 matching bases. V lost 2 bases, J lost 6 bases, and 16 bases lay in between. Germline V gene lookup returns CDR1 MGHRA and CDR2 YSYEKL. The CDR3 runs to 15 residues. CDR3: CASSQNALATAEAFF. The CDR3 DNA reads as TGCGCCAGCAGCCAAAACGCCCTCGCGACAGCTGAAGCTTTCTTT.

V usage is TRBV27 and J usage is TRBJ2-7; TRBD1 is a possible D gene (5 bases). V was pared by 2 bases and J by 0 bases, with 17 bases between. The CDR3 is made up of 17 amino acids. Germline V gene lookup returns CDR1 MNHEY and CDR2 SMNVEV (reference sequence). CDR3 sequence reads: CASSLGPPTGFSYEQYF. CDR3 DNA sequence: TGTGCCAGCAGTTTAGGTCCCCCAACAGGCTTCTCCTACGAGCAGTACTTC.

This clonotype was seen only once. The CDR3 does not end in the conserved phenylalanine or tryptophan, so this is likely a read error. The V and J genes are TRBV7-6 and TRBJ2-3; 9 nucleotides line up with TRBD1. The CDR3 runs 15 residues. Trimming removed 4 bases from V and 4 bases from J; junction bases left unmatched: 6. CDR1 and CDR2 (germline): SGHVS, FNYEAQ. CDR3 sequence reads: CASSSRTGVPDTQYS. In DNA form, the CDR3 reads TGTGCCAGCAGCTCCAGGACAGGGGTCCCAGATACGCAGTATTCT.

This chain joins TRBV7-9 and TRBJ1-2; D unclear. With 3 bases removed from V and 2 bases from J, the gap between germline ends came to 10 bases. Germline CDR1 is SEHNR and CDR2 is FQNEAQ (reference sequence). This CDR3 comprises 14 residues. CDR3 bases: TGTGCCAGCAGCTTCCAGGATATCAACTATGGCTACACCTTC. As protein: CASSFQDINYGYTF.

In this sample, this clonotype turned up a few times. This sequence may be a read error, since a much larger clone differs from it by one base. The gene calls are TRBV12-3 or TRBV12-4 and TRBJ1-1, with unresolved D. The V end lost 3 bases, the J end lost 3 bases, and 5 bases lay between the germline ends. This CDR3 comprises 12 residues. The CDR3 spells CASSFEYTEAFF. The CDR3, as DNA: TGTGCCAGCAGTTTCGAGTACACTGAAGCTTTCTTT.

The chain carries TRBV7-6 and TRBJ2-5; possibly TRBD2 for D (6 bases). CDR3 length: 15 residues. Per the germline V gene, CDR1 is SGHVS and CDR2 is FNYEAQ. V lost 4 bases, J lost 5 bases, and 17 bases lay in between. CDR3 DNA: TGTGCCAGCAGCTCGAATCCGGGACTCCGGGAGACCCAGTACTTC. This gives the protein CASSSNPGLRETQYF.

V and J are TRBV9 and TRBJ1-2; TRBD1 is a possible D gene (5 bases). V was cut by 0 bases and J by 7 bases, with 7 bases left in between. CDR3 length: 12 residues. The germline V gene has CDR1 SGDLS and CDR2 YYNGEE. The chain's CDR3 is CASSVAGSGYTF. In nucleotides, the CDR3 is TGTGCCAGCAGCGTAGCAGGGTCTGGCTACACCTTC.

This clonotype occurred a few times. The rearrangement joins TRBV19 to TRBJ2-1, with TRBD2 matching 14 bases. Germline CDR1 is LNHDA and CDR2 is SQIVND (reference sequence). V shed 0 bases and J 6 bases; nucleotides not matched to a gene: 7. There are 18 residues in the CDR3. DNA for the CDR3: TGTGCCAGTAGTATAGATCAAGCCGGGACTAGCGGGAGCAATGAGCAGTTCTTC. Its protein is CASSIDQAGTSGSNEQFF. Full variable domain (outside the CDR3, taken from reference TRBV19 and TRBJ2-1): DGGITQSPKYLFRKEGQNVTLSCEQNLNHDAMYWYRQDPGQGLRLIYYSQIVNDFQKGDIAEGYSVSREKKESFPLTVTSAQKNPTAFYLCASSIDQAGTSGSNEQFFGPGTRLTVL.

This clonotype was seen at least ten times. This chain uses TRBV12-3 or TRBV12-4 with TRBJ2-2, with 7 bases lining up with TRBD1. The length of the CDR3 is 15 residues. V shed 6 bases and J 7 bases; nucleotides not matched to a gene: 11. As DNA, the CDR3 is TGTGCCAGCAGCACCAACAGGGGAAGGGGCGGGGAGCTGTTTTTT. This gives the protein CASSTNRGRGGELFF.

The genes are TRBV5-4 and TRBJ1-5; a possible D gene is TRBD1 (6 bases). Trimming removed 4 bases at V and 1 base at J, with 12 bases between. Germline assignment: CDR1 SGHNT and CDR2 YYREEE (reference sequence). The CDR3 extends over 15 amino acids. This chain's CDR3 is CASSQGTGSNQPQHF. The CDR3 DNA sequence: TGTGCCAGCAGCCAGGGAACAGGGAGCAATCAGCCCCAGCATTTT. The entire variable domain, with the rest obtained from reference TRBV5-4 and TRBJ1-5, is as follows: ETGVTQSPTHLIKTRGQQVTLRCSSQSGHNTVSWYQQALGQGPQFIFQYYREEENGRGNFPPRFSGLQFPNYSSELNVNALELDDSALYLCASSQGTGSNQPQHFGDGTRLSIL.

The sample holds a few counts of this clonotype. This chain uses TRBV12-3 or TRBV12-4 with TRBJ1-3; 7 bases align to TRBD1. Trimming took 9 bases from V and 2 from J; bases not matched to a gene: 4. This CDR3 spans 13 amino acids. The CDR3 region is CASIQGPGNTIYF. The CDR3 bases are TGTGCCAGTATACAGGGGCCTGGAAACACCATATATTTT.

This clonotype has more than one count but fewer than ten. V gene TRBV12-5 combines with J gene TRBJ1-1; D call uncertain. Per germline, CDR1 LGHNT and CDR2 FRNRAP. The CDR3 runs 16 residues. Trimming removed 2 bases from V and 0 bases from J, with 13 bases in between. Written as DNA, the CDR3 is TGTGCTAGTGGTTTGCCCCGGGATTCCATGAACACTGAAGCTTTCTTT. This gives the protein CASGLPRDSMNTEAFF.

V is TRBV6-6 and J is TRBJ1-2; 10 bases line up with TRBD1. In germline, CDR1 is MNHNY, CDR2 SVGAGI (reference sequence). The ends lost 6 bases at V and 5 bases at J; junction bases unmatched: 6. The CDR3 runs to 14 residues. CDR3 sequence: CASSPGQGRYGYTF. The DNA for the CDR3 is TGTGCCAGCAGCCCGGGACAGGGGAGGTATGGCTACACCTTC.

The sample holds many counts of this clonotype. V usage is TRBV7-2 and J usage is TRBJ2-7; D uncertain. The CDR3 is 14 residues long. With 4 bases removed from V and 0 bases from J, the gap between germline ends came to 10 bases. The V gene's germline CDR1 is SGHTA and CDR2 FQGNSA. DNA of the CDR3: TGTGCCAGCAGCTCTACTTCAAGCTCCTACGAGCAGTACGTC. Its translation is CASSSTSSSYEQYV.

This clonotype was observed a handful of times. The chain uses TRBV7-8 and TRBJ1-6, with D unresolved. CDR3 length: 15 residues. Germline CDR1 SGHVS, CDR2 FQNEAQ. V lost 10 bases and J 7 bases, leaving 20 bases between the germline ends. CDR3 in DNA: TGTGCCATCCCTAAGAGTGGTTCGTACAATTCACCCCTCCACTTT. Protein product: CAIPKSGSYNSPLHF.

The chain carries TRBV7-9 and TRBJ2-7; 10 bases fit TRBD2. Trimming removed 5 bases from V and 8 bases from J; junction bases left unmatched: 12. The germline V gene has CDR1 SEHNR and CDR2 FQNEAQ (reference sequence). The CDR3 extends over 15 amino acids. In DNA, the CDR3 is TGTGCCAGCAGCGGCTCCGGGACTAGCGAAAGGAAGCAGTACTTC. Translated, it gives CASSGSGTSERKQYF.